The 28 T cell receptor beta chains in this list originate from one sample, sequenced in a study of blood T cells in healthy people across ages. The use of a sample-barcoded 5' primer and a J-beta primer mix characterized a second PCR of roughly 7 to 12 cycles. One entry per CDR3 protein, called by TCRdb with MiXCR from the 5' RACE reads. The sample includes some 1,800,000 distinct CDR3 sequences, approximately 39% of them seen just once. The sequencing sample was made of blood. These receptors originate from a human donor in good health.

This clonotype was seen at least ten times. V and J are TRBV5-1 and TRBJ2-5, with D tentatively TRBD1 or TRBD2 (5 bases each). The length of the CDR3 is 16 residues. Trimming pared 4 bases from V and 2 bases from J, leaving 18 bases between. Germline CDR1 reads SGHRS; CDR2 reads YFSETQ. CDR3 nucleotides: TGCGCCAGCAGCACGGCCGGGACCCCGGGTCAAGAGACCCAGTACTTC. Translating it yields CASSTAGTPGQETQYF.

The rearrangement uses TRBV19 and TRBJ2-1, with D perhaps matching TRBD1 or TRBD2 (5 bases each). CDR1 is LNHDA, CDR2 SQIVND, per germline (reference sequence). The CDR3 has 14 amino acids. V was pared by 5 bases and J by 3 bases, with 11 bases between. CDR3 region: CASSWRQGYNEQFF. DNA for the CDR3: TGTGCCAGTAGTTGGAGGCAGGGCTACAATGAGCAGTTCTTC.

The chain has TRBV27 and TRBJ1-6, with D tentatively TRBD1 (5 bases). This CDR3 region has 17 residues. V lost 3 bases, J lost 4 bases, and 16 bases lay in between. Germline V lookup: CDR1 MNHEY, CDR2 SMNVEV (reference sequence). The CDR3 DNA reads TGTGCCAGCAGTTTTCAGTCGGGGGACGGGTATAATTCACCCCTCCACTTT. This encodes CASSFQSGDGYNSPLHF.

This clonotype turned up a few times. The chain combines TRBV20-1 with TRBJ2-5, with D perhaps being TRBD1 or TRBD2 (5 bases each). The CDR3 covers 17 residues. The germline V and J ends were trimmed by 0 bases and 2 bases, with 19 bases remaining between them. Germline assignment: CDR1 DFQATT and CDR2 SNEGSKA (reference sequence). The chain's CDR3 is CSARDYWGMGRQETQYF. The CDR3 nucleotides read TGCAGTGCTAGAGATTACTGGGGGATGGGGCGACAAGAGACCCAGTACTTC.

This clonotype appeared a few times. The junction departs from the called germline gene at one end, perhaps through a read error. The chain employs TRBV4-2 and TRBJ2-1; D might be TRBD1 (7 bases). CDR1 and CDR2 (germline): LGHNA, YNFKEQ. There are 15 residues in the CDR3. This CDR3 is CASSSQDYRGSERFF. CDR3 sequence (DNA): TGTGCCAGCAGCTCTCAGGACTACAGGGGCAGTGAGCGGTTCTTC.

With regard to this clonotype: Sequence at one end of the junction differs from germline and may be a read error. The V call is TRBV7-9, the J call TRBJ1-6; D is uncertain. The length of the CDR3 is 14 residues. Germline CDR1 and CDR2: SEHNR and FQNEAQ (reference sequence). CDR3 loop: CAGSLVEGPTPLHF. For the CDR3, the DNA is TGTGCCGGCAGCCTGGTAGAGGGCCCGACACCCCTCCACTTT.

There are a few counts of this clonotype. The V call is TRBV11-2, the J call TRBJ2-3, with D perhaps given as TRBD1 or TRBD2 (6 bases each). Germline V gene lookup returns CDR1 SGHAT and CDR2 FQNNGV. The V end lost 5 bases, the J end lost 2 bases, and 20 bases lay between the germline ends. The length of the CDR3 is 17 residues. The DNA for the CDR3 is TGTGCCAGCAGCCGCCTCCAGGTGGGGGGCTACACAGATACGCAGTATTTT. It is translated as CASSRLQVGGYTDTQYF.

V is TRBV6-5 and J is TRBJ1-2; 7 bases map to TRBD1. The CDR3 totals 16 residues. Looked up from germline, CDR1 is MNHEY and CDR2 is SVGAGI. V was pared by 2 bases and J by 4 bases, with 10 bases of the junction left unmatched. The CDR3 loop reads CASSYERGTASYGYTF. Here the CDR3 DNA reads TGTGCCAGCAGTTACGAACGCGGGACAGCGAGCTATGGCTACACCTTC.

This sequence joins TRBV6-5 and TRBJ2-1; 11 nucleotides agree with TRBD2. Germline values: CDR1 MNHEY, CDR2 SVGAGI. V shed 6 bases and J 5 bases; nucleotides not matched to a gene: 9. The CDR3 is 16 residues long. The CDR3 loop is CASSRPGLADNNEQFF. The CDR3 bases are TGTGCCAGCAGCCGACCGGGACTAGCGGACAACAATGAGCAGTTCTTC.

A few counts support this clonotype. J is TRBJ1-2 and V is TRBV20-1, with D possibly being TRBD1 (5 bases). The V gene's germline CDR1 is DFQATT and CDR2 SNEGSKA (reference sequence). The CDR3 totals 14 residues. Trimming removed 0 bases from V and 4 bases from J, with 12 bases in between. CDR3 in amino acids: CSAREPTDAYGYTF. CDR3 nucleotides: TGCAGTGCTAGAGAACCGACAGATGCCTATGGCTACACCTTC.

The table lists this clonotype with a few counts. The chain combines TRBV5-1 with TRBJ2-5, with D hard to call. CDR1 is SGHRS, CDR2 YFSETQ, per germline. The CDR3 is 13 residues long. The V end was cut by 0 bases, the J end by 5 bases, with 8 bases between. The CDR3 reads CASSLAAEETQYF. The CDR3 nucleotides read TGCGCCAGCAGCTTGGCCGCAGAGGAGACCCAGTACTTC.

Only a few counts were recorded for this clonotype. The gene calls are TRBV4-1 and TRBJ2-5, with TRBD2 as a possible D gene (5 bases). CDR1 MGHRA and CDR2 YSYEKL come from the germline V gene. V was pared by 0 bases and J by 7 bases, with 21 bases between. This CDR3 contains 17 residues. CDR3 DNA sequence: TGCGCCAGCAGCCAAGAGGCCCCAGGCGCCGAGGCGGGGACCCAGTACTTC. Translated, it gives CASSQEAPGAEAGTQYF.

Details on this clonotype: At one end the junction does not follow the germline gene, possibly because of a read error. This chain's CDR3 is CASSLRELLTPTGTQYF. The CDR3 DNA follows: TGTGCCAGCAGCTTAAGGGAGCTCCTAACCCCCACAGGTACGCAGTATTTT. The V call is TRBV9, the J call TRBJ2-3, with D tentatively TRBD1 or TRBD2 (5 bases each). This CDR3 is 17 amino acids long. Germline-derived CDR1 and CDR2 are SGDLS and YYNGEE.

This sequence joins TRBV27 and TRBJ2-1; D is tentatively TRBD1 or TRBD2 (5 bases each). Germline V gene data show CDR1 as MNHEY and CDR2 as SMNVEV (reference sequence). The CDR3 is made up of 14 amino acids. The ends were cut back, 3 bases at V and 10 bases at J, with 16 bases in the middle. CDR3 amino acids: CASSLGPTSDEQFF. The CDR3 DNA reads TGTGCCAGCAGTTTGGGACCTACGAGCGACGAGCAGTTCTTC.

V gene TRBV7-2 combines with J gene TRBJ1-2, with 9 bases lining up with TRBD1. Germline CDR1 SGHTA, CDR2 FQGNSA. Trimming removed 3 bases from V and 12 bases from J; junction bases left unmatched: 5. This CDR3 is built from 12 residues. CDR3 sequence: CASSFRQGGDTF. CDR3 bases: TGTGCCAGCAGCTTTAGACAGGGGGGGGACACCTTC.

The V and J genes are TRBV5-1 and TRBJ2-1; 12 nucleotides line up with TRBD2. The CDR3 totals 18 residues. V dropped 2 bases and J dropped 2; count of bases not matched to a gene: 8. The germline V gene has CDR1 SGHRS and CDR2 YFSETQ. The CDR3 coding sequence is TGCGCCAGCAGCTTCCTTTCGACTAGCGGGGGAACCTACAATGAGCAGTTCTTC. Its translation is CASSFLSTSGGTYNEQFF.

This clonotype was counted between two and nine times. The chain uses TRBV6-5 and TRBJ2-7; 7 bases fit TRBD1. J gave up 0 bases and V 6 bases, and 5 bases lay outside the gene matches. This CDR3 is built from 14 residues. Germline V lookup: CDR1 MNHEY, CDR2 SVGAGI. CDR3 nucleotides: TGTGCCAGCAGGGGACAGCTCGGCTCCTACGAGCAGTACTTC. Its protein is CASRGQLGSYEQYF.

The DNA of the CDR3 is TGTGCCAGCAGTGAACGACAGTTCACAGATACGCAGTATTTT. It specifies CASSERQFTDTQYF. The chain joins TRBV6-1 to TRBJ2-3; possibly TRBD1 for D (5 bases). The CDR3 contains 14 residues. Germline CDR1 MNHNS, CDR2 SASEGT. With 2 bases removed from V and 2 bases from J, the gap between germline ends came to 8 bases.

The V call is TRBV20-1, the J call TRBJ1-2; a weak D match, TRBD1 (6 bases). CDR1 and CDR2 from the germline V gene are DFQATT and SNEGSKA (reference sequence). The CDR3 totals 13 residues. V shed 3 bases and J shed 6 bases, with 14 bases lying between them. For the CDR3, the DNA is TGCAGTGCTAGGACAATAGGGGGAAATGGCTACACCTTC. Translation: CSARTIGGNGYTF.

This chain uses TRBV6-2 or TRBV6-3 with TRBJ1-2; no clear D gene. The CDR3 covers 13 residues. Trimming shortened V by 7 bases and J by 8 bases, and 17 bases separated the two germline ends. The V gene's germline CDR1 is MNHEY and CDR2 SVGEGT. The CDR3 DNA is TGTGCCAGCACCGAGCAATGGGGAGGAGGCTACACCTTC. Residues: CASTEQWGGGYTF.

This clonotype was observed a few times. One base away lies a much larger clone, so this may be a sequencing read error. The J gene is TRBJ1-1, the V gene TRBV29-1; D uncertain. From germline, CDR1 is SQVTM and CDR2 ANQGSEA. This CDR3 contains 13 residues. CDR3 in amino acids: CSVGRWGFTGAFF. CDR3 bases: TGCAGCGTTGGACGATGGGGTTTCACTGGAGCTTTCTTT.

This clonotype has a handful of counts. V and J are TRBV28 and TRBJ2-1, with 8 bases identical to TRBD1. CDR1 and CDR2 (germline): MDHEN, SYDVKM. V trimming: 0 bases; J trimming: 2 bases; junction bases outside the gene matches: 3. The CDR3 has 16 residues. The CDR3, as DNA: TGTGCCAGCAGTTTATGGACAGGGGCCACCTACAATGAGCAGTTCTTC. Its translation: CASSLWTGATYNEQFF.

This chain joins TRBV4-3 and TRBJ1-5, with 9 bases aligning to TRBD1. The CDR3 is 16 residues long. V shed 4 bases and J 7 bases; nucleotides not matched to a gene: 11. Germline V gene sequence: CDR1 LGHNA, CDR2 YSLEER. The CDR3 loop is CASSLGPQGAGQPQHF. The DNA for the CDR3 is TGCGCCAGCAGCCTCGGGCCACAGGGGGCAGGACAGCCCCAGCATTTT.

This rearrangement joins TRBV29-1 to TRBJ2-3, with 8 positions matching TRBD1. V was clipped by 6 bases and J by 3 bases; unmatched bases: 8. Germline V lookup: CDR1 SQVTM, CDR2 ANQGSEA. The CDR3 loop spans 14 amino acids. CDR3: CSVGWTGPTDTQYF. The DNA of the CDR3 is TGCAGCGTCGGATGGACAGGGCCGACAGATACGCAGTATTTT.

This clonotype is a singleton in its sample. This chain connects TRBV7-2 to TRBJ1-2; possibly TRBD1 for D (6 bases). The CDR3 extends over 16 amino acids. The germline V and J ends were trimmed by 0 bases and 3 bases, with 14 bases remaining between them. The germline gives CDR1 SGHTA, CDR2 FQGNSA. For the CDR3, the DNA is TGTGCCAGCAGCTTAGCCTCCGGACAGTTCTACTATGGCTACACCTTC. Translation gives CASSLASGQFYYGYTF.

This clonotype appeared many times. The chain is built from TRBV12-3 or TRBV12-4 and TRBJ2-5; 8 nucleotides line up with TRBD2. CDR3 size: 13 residues. The V gene end was trimmed by 5 bases and the J gene end by 5 bases; junction bases not matched to a gene: 4. The CDR3 sequence: CASSAGLGETQYF. The CDR3 DNA reads TGTGCCAGCAGTGCGGGACTAGGGGAGACCCAGTACTTC.

The rearrangement joins TRBV9 to TRBJ1-2, with D unclear. Germline V gives CDR1 SGDLS, CDR2 YYNGEE. The CDR3 is made up of 14 amino acids. Trimming took off 0 bases at V and 3 bases at J, with 9 bases between the two ends. CDR3 sequence: CASSVDAIHYGYTF. The CDR3 DNA sequence: TGTGCCAGCAGCGTAGATGCGATACACTATGGCTACACCTTC.

This chain links TRBV28 with TRBJ2-1; 7 nucleotides agree with TRBD1. Trimming removed 7 bases from V and 2 bases from J; junction bases left unmatched: 5. This CDR3 spans 14 amino acids. Germline CDR1 is MDHEN and CDR2 is SYDVKM. CDR3 sequence: CASNRGQPYNEQFF. CDR3 in DNA: TGTGCCAGCAACAGGGGCCAGCCCTACAATGAGCAGTTCTTC.